Presented here are 15 T cell receptor beta chains from one specimen sequenced in a study of Ad26.COV2.S vaccination and SARS-CoV-2 variants. Generated by immunoSEQ multiplex PCR, the TCRdb table keeps only in-frame clones and is missing some. The data contain hundreds of thousands of clones, roughly 90% of them singletons. As for treatment: roughly 18 received Ad26.COV2.S at low or high dose, single or two shots; about five received placebo; per-sample allocation not given. Day 63 following the first vaccine or placebo injection was when the samples were taken. The specimen was peripheral blood, collected in a trial of Ad26.COV2.S vaccine versus placebo. The source is a person aged 18-65 years who received the Ad26.COV2.S COVID-19 vaccine or a placebo.

The rearrangement uses TRBV30 and TRBJ2-7; unclear D gene. The CDR3 is made up of 12 amino acids. CDR1 GTSNPN and CDR2 SVGIG come from the germline V gene (reference sequence). With 5 bases removed from V and 4 bases from J, the gap between germline ends came to 12 bases. CDR3 region: CAWGLGSYEQYF. CDR3 nucleotide sequence: TGTGCCTGGGGGCTGGGCAGTTACGAGCAGTACTTC.

The chain uses TRBV11-2 and TRBJ2-1; D is unclear. The CDR3 is 13 residues long. CDR1 is SGHAT and CDR2 is FQNNGV in the germline V gene. The V gene lost 5 bases and the J gene lost 6 bases, with 11 bases spanning the gap. This CDR3 is CASSLSDSNEQFF. CDR3 bases: TGTGCCAGCAGCCTCTCCGACTCCAATGAGCAGTTCTTC.

The chain employs TRBV7-2 and TRBJ1-2; D might be TRBD1 (6 bases). The V and J ends lost 2 bases and 3 bases respectively, with 10 bases between them. The CDR3 runs to 14 residues. Per germline, CDR1 SGHTA and CDR2 FQGNSA. Written as DNA, the CDR3 is TGTGCCAGCAGCTTAACGACAGGAGACTATGGCTACACCTTC. It specifies CASSLTTGDYGYTF. Based on the CDR3 plus reference TRBV7-2 and TRBJ1-2, the full variable domain is GAGVSQSPSNKVTEKGKDVELRCDPISGHTALYWYRQSLGQGLEFLIYFQGNSAPDKSGLPSDRFSAERTGGSVSTLTIQRTQQEDSAVYLCASSLTTGDYGYTFGSGTRLTVV.

The chain links TRBV6-6 to TRBJ1-1; D gene unclear. Trimming shortened V by 5 bases and J by 1 base, and 11 bases separated the two germline ends. Germline loops: CDR1 MNHNY, CDR2 SVGAGI (reference sequence). The CDR3 is 14 residues long. The CDR3 DNA reads as TGTGCCAGCAGTGGCCTCTCGGGGAACACTGAAGCTTTCTTT. It encodes CASSGLSGNTEAFF.

The CDR3 protein is CASSPEWENTEAFF. CDR3 nucleotide sequence: TGTGCCAGCAGTCCTGAGTGGGAGAACACTGAAGCTTTCTTT. The J gene is TRBJ1-1, the V gene TRBV6-5, with no clear D. CDR3 size: 14 residues. Looked up from germline, CDR1 is MNHEY and CDR2 is SVGAGI. Trimming cost V 5 bases and J 1 base, with 11 bases left between them.

This chain links TRBV20-1 with TRBJ1-5; D gene uncertain. The CDR3 has 14 amino acids. Germline CDR1 reads DFQATT; CDR2 reads SNEGSKA (reference sequence). V was clipped by 3 bases and J by 5 bases, with 14 bases between them. DNA for the CDR3: TGCAGTGCTAGTTATCGCTTCGCGGATCAGCCCCAGCATTTT. The encoded protein is CSASYRFADQPQHF.

The gene calls are TRBV2 and TRBJ2-2; TRBD1 aligns across 7 bases. Germline V CDR1 and CDR2: SNHLY, FYNNEI. The CDR3 runs 14 residues. V shed 8 bases and J 7 bases; nucleotides not matched to a gene: 10. CDR3 in DNA: TGTGCCAGCGCGAGGGACAGCCCTGTCGGGGAGCTGTTTTTT. The encoded protein is CASARDSPVGELFF.

This clone showed up just once. The sample carries other DNA sequences with the same CDR3. This chain uses TRBV6-5 with TRBJ2-7, with D perhaps being TRBD1 or TRBD2 (5 bases each). The CDR3 sequence is 13 residues long. Trimming removed 3 bases from V and 0 bases from J, with 6 bases in between. Germline CDR1 MNHEY, CDR2 SVGAGI. CDR3 DNA: TGTGCCAGCAGTTATGGGGGCTCCTACGAGCAGTACTTC. It yields the protein CASSYGGSYEQYF.

The J gene is TRBJ2-2, the V gene TRBV13; 11 nucleotides agree with TRBD1. Germline assignment: CDR1 PRHDT and CDR2 FYEKMQ (reference sequence). V trimming: 5 bases; J trimming: 5 bases; junction bases outside the gene matches: 7. The CDR3 spans 16 residues. CDR3 sequence: CASSAGQGAWTGELFF. CDR3 nucleotide sequence: TGTGCCAGCAGCGCCGGACAGGGGGCGTGGACCGGGGAGCTGTTTTTT.

The V call is TRBV5-1, the J call TRBJ1-1, with D uncertain. CDR1 is SGHRS, CDR2 YFSETQ, per germline. V dropped 1 base and J dropped 4 bases, with 20 bases sitting between them. This CDR3 comprises 17 residues. The CDR3 here is CASSLLDGSLRGTEAFF. CDR3 DNA sequence: TGCGCCAGCAGCTTGCTCGACGGGTCCCTACGTGGCACTGAAGCTTTCTTT.

This CDR3 is CASSYGTSFNNEQFF. As DNA, the CDR3 is TGTGCCAGCAGTTACGGGACTAGCTTTAATAATGAGCAGTTCTTC. The chain has TRBV6-5 and TRBJ2-1, with 9 bases identical to TRBD2. J lost 7 bases, V lost 2 bases, and 6 bases had no gene match. The germline V gene encodes CDR1 MNHEY and CDR2 SVGAGI. The CDR3 totals 15 residues.

The chain is built from TRBV12-3 or TRBV12-4 and TRBJ1-5; the D gene is possibly TRBD1 (5 bases). The CDR3 is made up of 13 amino acids. V was shortened by 6 bases and J by 6 bases, with 12 bases between the two germline ends. The CDR3 here is CASRAGGFQPQHF. For the CDR3, the DNA is TGTGCCAGCAGGGCCGGGGGATTTCAGCCCCAGCATTTT.

The J gene is TRBJ1-1, the V gene TRBV30; the D is unclear. The CDR3 is 15 residues long. Germline loops: CDR1 GTSNPN, CDR2 SVGIG (reference sequence). V lost 5 bases and J 0 bases, leaving 16 bases between the germline ends. The DNA of the CDR3 is TGTGCCTGGTCTCGACGGGAGACGGTGAACACTGAAGCTTTCTTT. It encodes CAWSRRETVNTEAFF. The full variable domain, in which reference TRBV30 and TRBJ1-1 provide the parts outside the CDR3, is SQTIHQWPATLVQPVGSPLSLECTVEGTSNPNLYWYRQAAGRGLQLLFYSVGIGQISSEVPQNLSASRPQDRQFILSSKKLLLSDSGFYLCAWSRRETVNTEAFFGQGTRLTVV.

This clone was seen once. This chain connects TRBV6-5 to TRBJ2-6; perhaps TRBD2 as D (6 bases). Germline lookup yields CDR1 MNHEY and CDR2 SVGAGI. The CDR3 is made up of 15 amino acids. The V end lost 2 bases, the J end lost 7 bases, and 12 bases lay between the germline ends. The CDR3 spells CASSYLGEAANVLTF. CDR3 bases: TGTGCCAGCAGTTACCTGGGGGAGGCCGCCAACGTCCTGACTTTC.

The V gene is TRBV14, the J gene TRBJ2-1, with D tentatively TRBD2 (7 bases). The germline V gene has CDR1 SGHDN and CDR2 FVKESK. V gave up 4 bases and J gave up 1 base, with 14 bases separating them. The CDR3 length is 16 residues. The CDR3 bases are TGTGCCAGCAGCCTAAGAGGGGGGGCGTCCTACAATGAGCAGTTCTTC. Translated: CASSLRGGASYNEQFF.